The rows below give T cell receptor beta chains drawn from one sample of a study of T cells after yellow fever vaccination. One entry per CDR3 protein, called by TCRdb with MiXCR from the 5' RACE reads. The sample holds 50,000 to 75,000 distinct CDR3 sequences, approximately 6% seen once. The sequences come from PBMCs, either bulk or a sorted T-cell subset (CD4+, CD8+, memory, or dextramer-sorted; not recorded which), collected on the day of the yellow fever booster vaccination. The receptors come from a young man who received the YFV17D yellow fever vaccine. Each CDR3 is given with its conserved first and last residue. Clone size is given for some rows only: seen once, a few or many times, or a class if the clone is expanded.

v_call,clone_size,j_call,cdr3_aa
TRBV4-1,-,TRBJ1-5,CASSPVQGTNQPQHF
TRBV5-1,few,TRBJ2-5,CASSLPTSRTGIQTQYF
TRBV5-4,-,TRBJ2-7,CASSLDVIYEQYF
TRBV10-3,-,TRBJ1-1,CASNGDRGGYEAFF
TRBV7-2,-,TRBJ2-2,CASSSFVTGELFF
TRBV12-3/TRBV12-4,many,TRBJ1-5,CASSPQGFQPQHF
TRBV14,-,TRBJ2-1,CASSPQGHNEQFF
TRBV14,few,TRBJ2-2,CAIRRQRYTGELFF
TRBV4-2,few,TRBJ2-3,CASSQDSGSTLYTQYF
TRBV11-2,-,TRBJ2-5,CASSSGTGSGETQYF
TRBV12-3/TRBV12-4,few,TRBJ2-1,CASSITGINNEQFF
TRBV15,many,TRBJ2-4,CATSSQTTYQYF
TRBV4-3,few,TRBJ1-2,CASSPTGAINGYTF
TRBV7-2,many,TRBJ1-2,CASSPSTGNTYGYTF
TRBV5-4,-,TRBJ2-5,CASSKTGVETQYF
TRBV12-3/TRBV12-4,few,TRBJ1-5,CASSLQGAQSNQPQHF
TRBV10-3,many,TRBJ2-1,CAISDRTSGANEQFF
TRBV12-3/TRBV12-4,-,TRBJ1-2,CASSRPRQDYGYTF
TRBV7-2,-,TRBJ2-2,CASSRPGTGINTGELFF
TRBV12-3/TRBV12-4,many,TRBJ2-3,CASSFPGTGEMSTDTQYF